A single sample gave rise to the 17 T cell receptor beta chains below, sequenced in a study of PD-1 and CTLA-4 blockade in melanoma. Generated by immunoSEQ multiplex PCR, the TCRdb table keeps only in-frame clones and is missing some. The sample carries about 16,000 clones, 60% to 75% recorded once. Sequenced here: CD8+ T cells from peripheral blood, sampled before anti-PD-1 treatment. These receptors came from a human donor with melanoma.

V and J are TRBV13 and TRBJ2-2; 8 bases are a match to TRBD1. Germline V gene lookup returns CDR1 PRHDT and CDR2 FYEKMQ (reference sequence). The CDR3 has 16 residues. Germline trimming cut 2 bases from V and 4 bases from J; bases unmatched to any gene: 6. CDR3 sequence reads: CASSLQDREVTGELFF. The DNA for the CDR3 is TGTGCCAGCAGCTTACAGGACAGGGAAGTCACCGGGGAGCTGTTTTTT.

CDR3 in DNA: TGTGCCAGCAGTGACTGGAGGACAGGGGGTTTCAATCAGCCCCAGCATTTT. Its protein is CASSDWRTGGFNQPQHF. This chain uses TRBV6-4 with TRBJ1-5; the match to TRBD1 covers 10 bases. Trimming cost V 1 base and J 3 bases; bases outside gene matches: 6. The CDR3 has 17 amino acids. Germline CDR1 reads MRHNA; CDR2 reads SNTAGT.

V is TRBV12-5 and J is TRBJ1-2, with D possibly being TRBD1 (6 bases). CDR3 length: 11 amino acids. From germline, CDR1 is LGHNT and CDR2 FRNRAP. The V and J ends lost 9 bases and 6 bases respectively, with 11 bases between them. The CDR3 spells CASQGINGYTF. Written as DNA, the CDR3 is TGTGCTAGCCAGGGGATAAATGGCTACACCTTC.

DNA for the CDR3: TGCGCCAGCAGCCAAGAGTCGACACCAGGCACAGATACGCAGTATTTT. Translating gives CASSQESTPGTDTQYF. J is TRBJ2-3 and V is TRBV4-1; D not resolved. The germline V gene encodes CDR1 MGHRA and CDR2 YSYEKL. Trimming pared 0 bases from V and 1 base from J, leaving 11 bases between. This CDR3 comprises 16 residues.

This sequence joins TRBV7-5 and TRBJ1-6. TRBV7-5 is shown as a pseudogene. CDR3 length: 18 amino acids. CDR3 protein: CARSFIRMGFGFNSPLHF. As DNA, the CDR3 is TGTGCCAGAAGCTTTATAAGGATGGGTTTTGGGTTTAATTCACCCCTCCACTTT.

This rearrangement joins TRBV12-3 or TRBV12-4 to TRBJ2-1; 8 bases line up with TRBD2. V lost 5 bases, J lost 8 bases, and 5 bases stayed unmatched. This CDR3 contains 13 residues. This CDR3 is CASSGTSIYEQFF. The CDR3 DNA is TGTGCCAGCAGTGGGACTAGTATTTATGAGCAGTTCTTC.

This CDR3 reads CASSLGASTAEAFF. Here the CDR3 DNA reads TGCGCCAGCAGCTTGGGGGCGAGCACGGCTGAAGCTTTCTTT. The chain links TRBV5-1 to TRBJ1-1, with D unresolved. CDR1 is SGHRS, CDR2 YFSETQ, per germline. Trimming took 0 bases from V and 6 from J, leaving 12 bases between them. This CDR3 has 14 residues.

The rearrangement uses TRBV19 and TRBJ2-7, with 7 positions matching TRBD2. CDR3 length equals 15 residues. Germline V gene sequence: CDR1 LNHDA, CDR2 SQIVND (reference sequence). Germline trimming cut 3 bases from V and 1 base from J; bases unmatched to any gene: 6. CDR3 coding DNA: TGTGCCAGTAGTATGGGAGGGGTTGGATCCTACGAGCAGTACTTC. Protein: CASSMGGVGSYEQYF.

The CDR3 nucleotides read TGTGCCAGCAGCCAAGGAGGGAACTTAGGCGCAGATACGCAGTATTTT. This gives the protein CASSQGGNLGADTQYF. V and J are TRBV4-2 and TRBJ2-3; tentative D call: TRBD2 (5 bases). Trimming cost V 1 base and J 4 bases, with 15 bases left between them. The V gene's germline CDR1 is LGHNA and CDR2 YNFKEQ. This CDR3 spans 16 amino acids.

CDR3 sequence: CASSLDGGPSFDTQYF. DNA for the CDR3: TGCGCCAGCAGCTTGGACGGGGGGCCCTCTTTTGATACGCAGTATTTT. The rearrangement joins TRBV5-1 to TRBJ2-3, with a weak D call TRBD2 (7 bases). V was shortened by 0 bases and J by 6 bases, with 17 bases between the two germline ends. There are 16 residues in the CDR3. The V gene's germline CDR1 is SGHRS and CDR2 YFSETQ. Drawing the rest from reference TRBV5-1 and TRBJ2-3, the complete variable domain is KAGVTQTPRYLIKTRGQQVTLSCSPISGHRSVSWYQQTPGQGLQFLFEYFSETQRNKGNFPGRFSGRQFSNSRSEMNVSTLELGDSALYLCASSLDGGPSFDTQYFGPGTRLTVL.

This clone occurred a few times. The chain carries TRBV28 and TRBJ2-1, with TRBD2 identical over 7 bases. In germline, CDR1 is MDHEN, CDR2 SYDVKM. V dropped 1 base and J dropped 6; count of bases not matched to a gene: 12. There are 17 residues in the CDR3. CDR3 coding DNA: TGTGCCAGCAGTTTATCTTGGGGGGAGGGGATCTCCAATGAGCAGTTCTTC. Its protein is CASSLSWGEGISNEQFF. Complete variable domain (other parts from reference TRBV28 and TRBJ2-1): DVKVTQSSRYLVKRTGEKVFLECVQDMDHENMFWYRQDPGLGLRLIYFSYDVKMKEKGDIPEGYSVSREKKERFSLILESASTNQTSMYLCASSLSWGEGISNEQFFGPGTRLTVL.

This clone has only one observation. The CDR3 reads CASSVVNTEAFF. In DNA form, the CDR3 reads TGTGCCAGCAGCGTTGTAAACACTGAAGCTTTCTTT. The rearrangement joins TRBV9 to TRBJ1-1; the D is unclear. From germline, CDR1 is SGDLS and CDR2 YYNGEE. The CDR3 is 12 residues long. V was clipped by 2 bases and J by 2 bases, with 4 bases between them.

The genes are TRBV4-2 and TRBJ1-5; 9 bases match TRBD1. The CDR3 is 17 amino acids. The V gene end was trimmed by 0 bases and the J gene end by 0 bases; junction bases not matched to a gene: 3. The germline gives CDR1 LGHNA, CDR2 YNFKEQ. This CDR3 reads CASSQEGTGYSNQPQHF. The CDR3 coding sequence is TGTGCCAGCAGCCAAGAAGGGACAGGGTATAGCAATCAGCCCCAGCATTTT.

The gene calls are TRBV5-1 and TRBJ1-2, with D unclear. CDR3 length equals 12 residues. V was clipped by 0 bases and J by 6 bases, with 6 bases between them. Germline V gene data show CDR1 as SGHRS and CDR2 as YFSETQ. The CDR3: CASSLAGNGYTF. CDR3 nucleotides: TGCGCCAGCAGCTTGGCGGGGAATGGCTACACCTTC. The full variable domain, rest sourced from reference TRBV5-1 and TRBJ1-2, is KAGVTQTPRYLIKTRGQQVTLSCSPISGHRSVSWYQQTPGQGLQFLFEYFSETQRNKGNFPGRFSGRQFSNSRSEMNVSTLELGDSALYLCASSLAGNGYTFGSGTRLTVV.

The chain is built from TRBV29-1 and TRBJ2-2; D gene uncertain. This CDR3 is 11 amino acids long. The V gene lost 4 bases and the J gene lost 7 bases, with 7 bases spanning the gap. The germline V gene encodes CDR1 SQVTM and CDR2 ANQGSEA. Written as DNA, the CDR3 is TGCAGCGTTGCGTCGGGCGGGGAGCTGTTTTTT. Its translation: CSVASGGELFF.

The chain is built from TRBV4-1 and TRBJ2-5, with TRBD1 as a possible D gene (6 bases). The CDR3 loop spans 15 amino acids. CDR1 is MGHRA and CDR2 is YSYEKL in the germline V gene. The ends were cut back, 2 bases at V and 0 bases at J, with 10 bases in the middle. Here the CDR3 reads CASSQYTGNQETQYF. Here the CDR3 DNA reads TGCGCCAGCAGCCAATACACAGGGAACCAAGAGACCCAGTACTTC.

The chain recombines TRBV24-1 with TRBJ2-1; the D gene is possibly TRBD1 (5 bases). Looked up from germline, CDR1 is KGHDR and CDR2 is SFDVKD. The CDR3 sequence is 12 residues long. V shed 2 bases and J shed 10 bases, with 8 bases lying between them. This chain's CDR3 is CATSDWGLEQFF. The CDR3 nucleotides are TGTGCCACCAGTGATTGGGGCCTGGAGCAGTTCTTC.